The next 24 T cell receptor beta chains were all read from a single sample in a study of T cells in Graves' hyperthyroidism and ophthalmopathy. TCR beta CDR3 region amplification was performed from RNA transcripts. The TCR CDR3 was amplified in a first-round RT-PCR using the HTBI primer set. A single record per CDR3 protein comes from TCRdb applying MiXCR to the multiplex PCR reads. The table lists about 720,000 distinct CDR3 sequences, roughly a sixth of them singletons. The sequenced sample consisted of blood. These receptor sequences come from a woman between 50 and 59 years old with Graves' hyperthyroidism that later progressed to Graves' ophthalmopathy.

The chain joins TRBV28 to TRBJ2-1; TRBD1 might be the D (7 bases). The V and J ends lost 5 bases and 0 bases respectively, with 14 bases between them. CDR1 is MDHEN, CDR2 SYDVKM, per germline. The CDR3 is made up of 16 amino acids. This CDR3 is CASSPAGQTSYNEQFF. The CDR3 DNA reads TGTGCCAGCAGTCCCGCGGGACAGACCTCCTACAATGAGCAGTTCTTC.

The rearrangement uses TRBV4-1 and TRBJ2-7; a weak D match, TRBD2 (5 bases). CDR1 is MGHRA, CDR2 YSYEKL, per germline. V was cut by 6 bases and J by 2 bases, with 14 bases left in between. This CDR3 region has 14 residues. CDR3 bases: TGCGCCAGCAGTCCAAGTTACGGGACCTACGAGCAGTACTTC. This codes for CASSPSYGTYEQYF.

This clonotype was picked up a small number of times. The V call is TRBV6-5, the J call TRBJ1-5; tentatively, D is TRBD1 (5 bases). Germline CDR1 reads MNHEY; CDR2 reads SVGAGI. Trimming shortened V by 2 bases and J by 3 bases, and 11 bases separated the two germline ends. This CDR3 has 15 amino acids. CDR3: CASSYGSGANQPQHF. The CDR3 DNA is TGTGCCAGCAGTTACGGGTCCGGGGCCAATCAGCCCCAGCATTTT.

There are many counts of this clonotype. The CDR3 bases are TGTGCCAGCAGCTGGACTCCCGGTAATGAAAAACTGTTTTTT. Translating it yields CASSWTPGNEKLFF. J is TRBJ1-4 and V is TRBV3-1; the D is unclear. Between the trimmed V and J ends, which lost 5 bases and 4 bases, there was a span of 11 bases. Looked up from germline, CDR1 is LGHDT and CDR2 is YNNKEL (reference sequence). The CDR3 loop spans 14 amino acids. Supplemented by reference TRBV3-1 and TRBJ1-4, the full variable domain reads DTAVSQTPKYLVTQMGNDKSIKCEQNLGHDTMYWYKQDSKKFLKIMFSYNNKELIINETVPNRFSPKSPDKAHLNLHINSLELGDSAVYFCASSWTPGNEKLFFGSGTQLSVL.

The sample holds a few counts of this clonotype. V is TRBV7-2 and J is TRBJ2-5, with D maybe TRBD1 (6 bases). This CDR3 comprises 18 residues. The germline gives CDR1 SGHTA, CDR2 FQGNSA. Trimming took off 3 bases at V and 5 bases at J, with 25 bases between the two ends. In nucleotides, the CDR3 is TGTGCCAGCAGCTTGAGTATGACTGGGGGTGGGGGCGACGAGACCCAGTACTTC. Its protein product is CASSLSMTGGGGDETQYF.

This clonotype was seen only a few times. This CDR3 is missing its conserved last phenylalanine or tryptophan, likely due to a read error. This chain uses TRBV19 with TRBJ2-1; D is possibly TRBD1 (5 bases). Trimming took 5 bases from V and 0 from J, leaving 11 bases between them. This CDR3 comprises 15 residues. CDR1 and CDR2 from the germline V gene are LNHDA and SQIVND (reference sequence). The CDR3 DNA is TGTGCCAGTAGTGTACAGGTTTACTCCTACAATGAGCAGTTCCTC. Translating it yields CASSVQVYSYNEQFL.

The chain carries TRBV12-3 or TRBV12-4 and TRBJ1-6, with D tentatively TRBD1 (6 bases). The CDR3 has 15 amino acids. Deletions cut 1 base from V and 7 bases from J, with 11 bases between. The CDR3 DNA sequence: TGTGCCAGCAGTTTAGACAGGGTTGGCAATTCACCCCTCCACTTT. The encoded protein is CASSLDRVGNSPLHF.

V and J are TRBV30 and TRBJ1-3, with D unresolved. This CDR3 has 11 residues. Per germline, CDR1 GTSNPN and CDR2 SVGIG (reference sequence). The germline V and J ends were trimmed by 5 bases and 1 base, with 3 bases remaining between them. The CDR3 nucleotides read TGTGCCTGGGCTTCTGGAAACACCATATATTTT. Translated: CAWASGNTIYF.

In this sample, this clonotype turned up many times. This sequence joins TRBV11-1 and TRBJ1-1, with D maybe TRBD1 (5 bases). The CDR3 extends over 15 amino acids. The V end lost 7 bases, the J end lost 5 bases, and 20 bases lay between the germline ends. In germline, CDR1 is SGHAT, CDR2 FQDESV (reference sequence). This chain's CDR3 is CASTNPQDSLTEAFF. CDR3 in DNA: TGTGCCAGCACCAACCCGCAAGACAGCTTAACTGAAGCTTTCTTT.

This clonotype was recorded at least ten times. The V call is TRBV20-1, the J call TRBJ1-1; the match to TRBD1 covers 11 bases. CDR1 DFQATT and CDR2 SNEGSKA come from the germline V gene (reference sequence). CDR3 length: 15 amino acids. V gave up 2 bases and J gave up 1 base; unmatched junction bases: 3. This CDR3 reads CSARKGTGGNTEAFF. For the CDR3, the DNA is TGCAGTGCTAGAAAGGGGACAGGGGGGAACACTGAAGCTTTCTTT.

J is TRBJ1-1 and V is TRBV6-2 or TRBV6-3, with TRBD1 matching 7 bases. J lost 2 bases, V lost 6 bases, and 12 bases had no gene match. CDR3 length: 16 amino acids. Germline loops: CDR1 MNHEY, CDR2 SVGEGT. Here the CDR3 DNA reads TGTGCCAGCAGCTACGACCGGACAGGCACAAACACTGAAGCTTTCTTT. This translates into CASSYDRTGTNTEAFF.

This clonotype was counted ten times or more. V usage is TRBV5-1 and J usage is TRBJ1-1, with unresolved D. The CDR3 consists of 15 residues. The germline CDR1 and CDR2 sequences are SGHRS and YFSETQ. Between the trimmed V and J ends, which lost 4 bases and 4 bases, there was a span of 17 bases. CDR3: CASSRDTSKGTEAFF. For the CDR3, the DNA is TGCGCCAGCAGCCGAGACACCTCGAAGGGCACTGAAGCTTTCTTT.

In DNA form, the CDR3 reads TGTGCCACCAGCAGACCCGAAGACGAAGCAGTAAAAGGCTACACCTTC. It translates to CATSRPEDEAVKGYTF. This rearrangement joins TRBV15 to TRBJ1-2; D gene uncertain. Trimming cost V 2 bases and J 8 bases, with 21 bases left between them. The CDR3 length is 16 residues. The germline CDR1 and CDR2 sequences are LNHNV and YYDKDF (reference sequence).

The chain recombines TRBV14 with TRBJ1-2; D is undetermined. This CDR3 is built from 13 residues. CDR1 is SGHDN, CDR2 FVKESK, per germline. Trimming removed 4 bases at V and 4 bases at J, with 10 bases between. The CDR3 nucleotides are TGTGCCAGCAGCCCCGACCTTGCCTATGGCTACACCTTC. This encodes CASSPDLAYGYTF.

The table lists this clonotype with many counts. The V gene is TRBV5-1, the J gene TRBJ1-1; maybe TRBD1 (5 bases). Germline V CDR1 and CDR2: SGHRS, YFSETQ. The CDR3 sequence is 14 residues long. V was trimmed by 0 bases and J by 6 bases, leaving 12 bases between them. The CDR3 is CASSLVAGRAEAFF. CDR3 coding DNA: TGCGCCAGCAGCTTGGTGGCGGGGCGGGCTGAAGCTTTCTTT.

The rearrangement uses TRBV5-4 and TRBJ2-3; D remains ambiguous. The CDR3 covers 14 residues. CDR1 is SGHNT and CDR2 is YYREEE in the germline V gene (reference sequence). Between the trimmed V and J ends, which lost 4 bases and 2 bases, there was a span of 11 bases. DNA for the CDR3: TGTGCCAGCAGCACGGTTGGGGTCACAGATACGCAGTATTTT. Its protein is CASSTVGVTDTQYF.

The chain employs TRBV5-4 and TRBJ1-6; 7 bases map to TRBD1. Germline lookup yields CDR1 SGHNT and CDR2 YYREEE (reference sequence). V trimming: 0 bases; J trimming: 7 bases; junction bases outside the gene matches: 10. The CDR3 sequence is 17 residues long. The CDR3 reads CASSLGGSGTANSPLHF. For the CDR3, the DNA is TGTGCCAGCAGCTTGGGCGGTTCGGGGACAGCCAATTCACCCCTCCACTTT.

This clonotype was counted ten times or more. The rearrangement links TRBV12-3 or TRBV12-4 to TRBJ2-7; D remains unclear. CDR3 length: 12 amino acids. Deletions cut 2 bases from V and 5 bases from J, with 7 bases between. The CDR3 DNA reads TGTGCCAGCAGTTTATTCCGGCACGAGCAGTACTTC. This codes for CASSLFRHEQYF.

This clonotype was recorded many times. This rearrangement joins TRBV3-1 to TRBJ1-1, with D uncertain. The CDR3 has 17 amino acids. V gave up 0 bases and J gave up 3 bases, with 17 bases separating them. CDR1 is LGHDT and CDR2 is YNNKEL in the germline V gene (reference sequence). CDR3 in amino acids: CASSQDRSLLPYTEAFF. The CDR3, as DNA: TGTGCCAGCAGCCAAGATAGATCCCTACTGCCCTACACTGAAGCTTTCTTT.

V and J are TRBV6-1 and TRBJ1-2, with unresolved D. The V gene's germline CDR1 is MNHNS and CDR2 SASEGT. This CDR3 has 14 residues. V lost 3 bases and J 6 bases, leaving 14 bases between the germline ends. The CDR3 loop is CASSDRSEADGYTF. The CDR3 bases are TGTGCCAGCAGTGATCGATCGGAGGCTGATGGCTACACCTTC.

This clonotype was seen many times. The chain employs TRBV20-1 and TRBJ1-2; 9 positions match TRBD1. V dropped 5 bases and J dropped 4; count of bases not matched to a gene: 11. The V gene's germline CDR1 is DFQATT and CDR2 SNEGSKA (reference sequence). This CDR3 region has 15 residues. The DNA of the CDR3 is TGCAGTGCTCCCGGGACAGGGCTGATGGGCTATGGCTACACCTTC. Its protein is CSAPGTGLMGYGYTF.

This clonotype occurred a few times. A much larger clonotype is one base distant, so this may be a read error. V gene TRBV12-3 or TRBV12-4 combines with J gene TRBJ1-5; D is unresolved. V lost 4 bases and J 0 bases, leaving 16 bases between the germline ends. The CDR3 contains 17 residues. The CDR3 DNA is TGTGCCAGCAGTTCAGATCTAGTTAGCTATAGCAATCAGCCCCAGCATTTT. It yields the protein CASSSDLVSYSNQPQHF.

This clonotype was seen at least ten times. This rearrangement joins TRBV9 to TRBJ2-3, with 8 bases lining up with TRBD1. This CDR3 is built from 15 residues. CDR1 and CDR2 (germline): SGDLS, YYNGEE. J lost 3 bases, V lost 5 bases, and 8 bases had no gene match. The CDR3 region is CASSAGQGSTDTQYF. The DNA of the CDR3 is TGTGCCAGCAGTGCAGGACAGGGAAGTACAGATACGCAGTATTTT.

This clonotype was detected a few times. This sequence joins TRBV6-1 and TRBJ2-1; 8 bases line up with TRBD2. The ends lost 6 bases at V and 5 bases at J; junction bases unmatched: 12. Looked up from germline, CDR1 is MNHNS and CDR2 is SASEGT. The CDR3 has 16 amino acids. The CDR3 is CASSWEGVAGNNEQFF. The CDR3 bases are TGTGCCAGCAGCTGGGAGGGGGTAGCGGGGAACAATGAGCAGTTCTTC.